This T cell receptor (beta chain) was identified in a study of blood T cell repertoires in COVID-19 (dated by TCRdb to the early 2020s). Regarding the complete study: The collaborator samples originated in the United States, Italy and Spain and spanned the acute and convalescent phases of COVID-19. The material from the prospective study consisted of cDNA or gDNA derived from T cells, B-cell-depleted T cells, or PBMCs. The samples were drawn from two sources: the first 160 participants of the ongoing ImmuneRACE study, and 1,254 subjects contributed by 6 global collaborators. The dataset comprised deeply sampled blood TCRbeta repertoires from subjects exposed to, actively infected with, or recovered from COVID-19. The repertoires were released in a freely available public database intended as a resource for research on the immune response to SARS-CoV-2. A de-identified subject ID, COVID-19 status, age in years and sex were almost always included in the sample metadata. Where available, HLA class I and class II types were taken from metadata supplied by the sample provider and were not determined by assay-based typing.

The research as a whole found: The quantity of clinical and demographic metadata differed by source and by participant and was supplied without curation.

TCRbeta CDR3 regions were amplified from genomic DNA by means of the immunoSEQ Assay, a bias-controlled multiplex PCR. The original pipeline was this. The number of nucleated cells in each sample was estimated by amplification of reference gene primers within the assay. To quantify the absolute abundance of each unique TCRbeta CDR3 rearrangement, sequence reads were collapsed and filtered. For each sample, productive Simpson clonality was calculated by taking the square root of Simpson's diversity index across productive rearrangements. Drawn from immuneACCESS, this table holds only the in-frame rearrangements with V and J called that TCRdb kept. Clones are partly lost; checked studies trace under half to an unresolved V gene and leave the rest unexplained. D and trimming were read from the DNA, whereas the V and J calls and clone size are those reported in that table. The sample contains more than 20,000 clones, approximately 86% of them found a single time. The ten most abundant clones make up under 20% of the sample.

A remark on this clone: Its antigen is unknown. No base-level quality is on record; no much larger clone is a single base apart.

Whole blood was collected in K2EDTA tubes by collaborating institutions according to the institutions' own protocols. Collaborator samples were shipped for TCRbeta analysis as frozen whole blood, isolated PBMCs, or DNA extracted from either sample type. Material: peripheral blood. This clonotype originated in a man in his 70s with acute or convalescent COVID-19.

The encoded CDR3 is CASSIRETGNEQFF. The DNA sequence is given as TGTGCCAGTAGTATACGGGAGACTGGGAATGAGCAGTTCTTC. Recombination connected TRBV19 to TRBJ2-1; possibly the D gene is TRBD2, per 6 matching bases. The germline V gene (reference sequence) provides CDR1 LNHDA and CDR2 SQIVND. The CDR3 starts with the cysteine, ends with the phenylalanine, and has 14 residues. Just CDR3 DNA is preserved here, 42 bases in frame from base 1. A distance of 12 bases separates the germline ends of V and J, which lose 2 bases and 7 bases respectively.